This TCR beta chain is drawn from a study of T cells in Graves' hyperthyroidism and ophthalmopathy. In this sample, this clonotype turned up many times. Researchers took RNA transcripts and amplified the TCR beta CDR3 regions from them. An initial round of RT-PCR targeting the TCR CDR3 relied on the HTBI primer set. A single record per CDR3 protein comes from TCRdb applying MiXCR to the multiplex PCR reads. The sample lists 360,000 or so distinct CDR3 sequences, 19% occurring once. Germline assignment: CDR1 SGHVS and CDR2 FNYEAQ. J lost 4 bases, V lost 1 base, and 10 bases had no gene match. CDR3 length: 20 amino acids.

This receptor was identified in a young woman with Graves' hyperthyroidism. Input material: blood. This chain joins TRBV7-6 and TRBJ2-2, with 15 positions matching TRBD2. The CDR3 here is CASSLGPGLAGGLGTGELFF. The CDR3 DNA reads TGTGCCAGCAGCTTAGGTCCCGGACTAGCGGGGGGGCTGGGCACCGGGGAGCTGTTTTTT.